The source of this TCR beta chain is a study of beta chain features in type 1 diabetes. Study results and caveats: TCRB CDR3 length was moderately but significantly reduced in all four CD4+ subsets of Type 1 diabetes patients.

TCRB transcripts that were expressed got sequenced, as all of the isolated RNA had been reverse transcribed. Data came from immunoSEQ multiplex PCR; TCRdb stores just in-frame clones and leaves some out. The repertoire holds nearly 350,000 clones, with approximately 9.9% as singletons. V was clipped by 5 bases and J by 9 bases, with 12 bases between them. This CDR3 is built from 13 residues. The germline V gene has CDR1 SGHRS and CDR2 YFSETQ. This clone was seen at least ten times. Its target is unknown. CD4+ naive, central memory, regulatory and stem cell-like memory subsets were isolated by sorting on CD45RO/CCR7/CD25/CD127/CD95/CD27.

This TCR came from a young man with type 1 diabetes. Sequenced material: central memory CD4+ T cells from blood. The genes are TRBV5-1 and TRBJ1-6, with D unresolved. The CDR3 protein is CASRTDLSSPLHF. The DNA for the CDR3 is TGCGCCAGCAGGACGGACTTGAGTTCACCCCTCCACTTT.